The rows below give T cell receptor beta chains drawn from one sample of a study of blood T cell repertoires in COVID-19. The method was immunoSEQ multiplex PCR; TCRdb's version includes in-frame clones alone and lacks a portion of them. The sample carries about 190,000 clones, 70% to 85% recorded once. Sequencing was done on a sample of PBMCs or T cells enriched from blood (not recorded which). The source is a woman between 50 and 59 years old who had recovered from COVID-19. Each CDR3 is given with its conserved first and last residue. The D gene is left open where the match is weak. Size values are once, few and many counts, or a class for expanded clones, and some rows have none.

j_call	d_call	clone_size	v_call	cdr3_aa	cdr3_nt
TRBJ1-2	TRBD1	.	TRBV15	CATSSDREYGYTF	TGTGCCACCAGCTCCGACAGGGAGTATGGCTACACCTTC
TRBJ1-1	.	.	TRBV14	CASRPAGNTEAFF	TGTGCCAGCAGACCTGCCGGGAACACTGAAGCTTTCTTT
TRBJ1-2	.	few	TRBV5-1	CASSLGPDSHYGYTF	TGCGCCAGCAGCTTGGGGCCGGACAGCCACTATGGCTACACCTTC
TRBJ1-5	.	.	TRBV6-2/TRBV6-3	CASSYSMFRANQPQHF	TGTGCCAGCAGTTACTCGATGTTCAGGGCCAATCAGCCCCAGCATTTT
TRBJ2-5	TRBD1	.	TRBV27	CASSLSAPTGGRETQYF	TGTGCCAGCAGTTTATCGGCGCCTACAGGGGGTAGAGAGACCCAGTACTTC
TRBJ2-3	TRBD2	.	TRBV7-8	CASSLPTGGRDTQYF	TGTGCCAGCAGCTTGCCGACGGGCGGGAGGGATACGCAGTATTTT
TRBJ2-1	.	.	TRBV6-1	CASSEPGATLYNEQFF	TGTGCCAGCAGTGAACCCGGAGCAACCCTCTACAATGAGCAGTTCTTC
TRBJ1-6	.	.	TRBV6-1	CASSEGGGRASPLHF	TGTGCCAGCAGTGAAGGGGGGGGCCGGGCTTCACCCCTCCACTTT
TRBJ1-2	.	.	TRBV24-1	CATSDLGQINYGYTF	TGTGCCACCAGTGATCTTGGACAGATTAACTATGGCTACACCTTC
TRBJ1-5	.	.	TRBV15	CATSRERVPQPQHF	TGTGCCACCAGCAGAGAGAGGGTCCCGCAGCCCCAGCATTTT
TRBJ1-5	.	.	TRBV27	CASSPSGNQPQHF	TGTGCCAGCAGTCCATCAGGGAATCAGCCCCAGCATTTT
TRBJ2-3	.	once	TRBV23-1	CASITTLLSTGTQYF	TGCGCCAGCATAACGACCCTACTTAGCACAGGTACGCAGTATTTT
TRBJ2-3	TRBD2	.	TRBV9	CASSSQTGLATDTQYF	TGTGCCAGCAGCTCCCAGACGGGACTAGCTACAGATACGCAGTATTTT
TRBJ1-2	.	.	TRBV7-9	CASSTSLTVASYYGYTF	TGTGCCAGCAGCACCTCTCTAACAGTCGCCTCATATTATGGCTACACCTTC
TRBJ2-7	TRBD1	.	TRBV10-2	CASALRQGSYEQYF	TGCGCCAGCGCTTTAAGACAGGGGTCCTACGAGCAGTACTTC
TRBJ2-1	TRBD2	.	TRBV6-1	CASSESQPGVVAGRNNEQFF	TGTGCCAGCAGTGAATCTCAACCGGGGGTGGTAGCGGGAAGAAACAATGAGCAGTTCTTC
TRBJ2-1	TRBD2	.	TRBV2	CASSRGLAGYNEQFF	TGTGCCAGCAGTAGAGGACTAGCGGGGTACAATGAGCAGTTCTTC
TRBJ2-7	TRBD1	few	TRBV2	CATGTASTYEQYF	TGTGCCACCGGGACAGCCTCCACCTACGAGCAGTACTTC
TRBJ2-3	TRBD1	.	TRBV4-1	CASSPRWGTGIADTQYF	TGCGCCAGCAGCCCTCGGTGGGGGACAGGTATTGCAGATACGCAGTATTTT
TRBJ2-1	TRBD2	.	TRBV11-3	CASSSGTSGSNEQFF	TGTGCCAGCAGCTCCGGGACTAGCGGGAGCAATGAGCAGTTCTTC
TRBJ2-3	TRBD2	.	TRBV9	CASSVATYTGGPSDTQYF	TGTGCCAGCAGCGTCGCGACGTATACGGGAGGGCCCTCAGATACGCAGTATTTT
TRBJ2-7	TRBD2	.	TRBV27	CASSQTGLAGEWSSYEQYF	TGTGCCAGCAGTCAAACGGGACTAGCGGGAGAGTGGAGCTCCTACGAGCAGTACTTC